This T cell receptor (beta chain) was retrieved from a study of cytomegalovirus exposure and HLA in healthy donors. Points from the study as a whole: There were reportedly fewer N-insertions in an Asian-associated ancestry cluster than the approximately 600-donor mean, in a later analysis.

This clone showed up just a few times. Its antigen is unidentified. V dropped 4 bases and J dropped 2 bases, with 9 bases sitting between them. The CDR3 is made up of 13 amino acids. Per the germline V gene, CDR1 is SGHVS and CDR2 is FNYEAQ. Vbeta (60) and Jbeta (13) primers were used in the PCR. Method: immunoSEQ multiplex PCR; TCRdb's copy keeps in-frame clones and lacks some. The repertoire holds some 150,000 clones, 80% to 90% seen once, with approximately 11% in the top ten. The chain employs TRBV7-6 and TRBJ2-7; D might be TRBD1 (6 bases). The clonotype was recovered from a man aged 45 to 65 in good health and CMV-seropositive. The sample was PBMCs. The CDR3 is CASSSDRTYEQYF. The DNA of the CDR3 is TGTGCCAGCAGCTCCGACAGGACCTACGAGCAGTACTTC. Based on the CDR3 plus reference TRBV7-6 and TRBJ2-7, the full variable domain is GAGVSQSPRYKVTKRGQDVALRCDPISGHVSLYWYRQALGQGPEFLTYFNYEAQQDKSGLPNDRFSAERPEGSISTLTIQRTEQRDSAMYRCASSSDRTYEQYFGPGTRLTVT.